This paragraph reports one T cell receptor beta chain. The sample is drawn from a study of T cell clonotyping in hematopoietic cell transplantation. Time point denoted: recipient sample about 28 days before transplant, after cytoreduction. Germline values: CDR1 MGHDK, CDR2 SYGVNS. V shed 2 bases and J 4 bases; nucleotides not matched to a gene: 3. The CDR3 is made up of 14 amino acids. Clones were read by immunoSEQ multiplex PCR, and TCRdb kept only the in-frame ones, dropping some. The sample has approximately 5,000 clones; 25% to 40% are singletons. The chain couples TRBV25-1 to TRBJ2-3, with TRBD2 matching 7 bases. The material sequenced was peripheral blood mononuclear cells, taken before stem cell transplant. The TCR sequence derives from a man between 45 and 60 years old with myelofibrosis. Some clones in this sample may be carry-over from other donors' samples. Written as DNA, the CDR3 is TGTGCCAGCAGTGAAAGAGCGGGGTCAGATACGCAGTATTTT. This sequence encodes CASSERAGSDTQYF.